The rows below give T cell receptor beta chains drawn from one sample of a study of blood T cell repertoires in COVID-19. The data were produced by immunoSEQ multiplex PCR, yet TCRdb's version contains in-frame clones alone and is incomplete. The table lists approximately 390,000 clones, about 87% of them singletons, with 10% in the top ten. The sequenced material came from PBMCs or T cells enriched from blood (not recorded which). These receptor sequences come from a woman aged 50 to 65 who had recovered from COVID-19. The CDR3 runs from the conserved cysteine through the conserved F or W. The D gene is left open where the match is weak. Size tells how often a clone was seen (once, few, many) or the class of an expanded clone, and some rows leave it out.

D: -; J: TRBJ1-1; V: TRBV6-5; size: -; CDR3: CASSYIGLRTEAFF; DNA: TGTGCCAGCAGTTACATCGGGTTGCGCACTGAAGCTTTCTTT
D: -; J: TRBJ1-1; V: TRBV12-3/TRBV12-4; size: -; CDR3: CASSGLMNTEAFF; DNA: TGTGCCAGCAGCGGTTTGATGAACACTGAAGCTTTCTTT
D: TRBD1; J: TRBJ2-7; V: TRBV27; size: -; CDR3: CASSLSRGSYEQYF; DNA: TGTGCCAGCAGTTTAAGCAGGGGGTCCTACGAGCAGTACTTC
D: -; J: TRBJ1-1; V: TRBV7-3; size: -; CDR3: CASSMGGPGTEAFF; DNA: TGTGCCAGCAGCATGGGAGGGCCGGGGACTGAAGCTTTCTTT
D: -; J: TRBJ1-1; V: TRBV2; size: -; CDR3: CASSEARVGEAFF; DNA: TGTGCCAGCAGTGAAGCCCGGGTTGGGGAAGCTTTCTTT
D: TRBD1; J: TRBJ2-7; V: TRBV19; size: few; CDR3: CASSTLTGQYEQYF; DNA: TGTGCCAGTAGTACGCTGACAGGGCAGTACGAGCAGTACTTC
D: -; J: TRBJ1-6; V: TRBV7-9; size: -; CDR3: CASSLDQGSSPLHF; DNA: TGTGCCAGCAGCTTAGACCAGGGTTCTTCACCCCTCCACTTT
D: TRBD1; J: TRBJ2-5; V: TRBV3-1/TRBV3-2; size: -; CDR3: CASSHETRGPGETQYF; DNA: TGTGCCAGCAGCCATGAGACCAGGGGGCCGGGGGAGACCCAGTACTTC
D: -; J: TRBJ2-7; V: TRBV5-1; size: -; CDR3: CASSLVGEGVSEQYF; DNA: TGCGCCAGCAGCTTGGTAGGAGAGGGGGTGAGCGAGCAGTACTTC
D: -; J: TRBJ2-2; V: TRBV7-7; size: -; CDR3: CASSLGGDWTGELFF; DNA: TGTGCTAGCAGCTTAGGTGGGGACTGGACCGGGGAGCTGTTTTTT
D: -; J: TRBJ1-6; V: TRBV7-8; size: once; CDR3: CASGPGHNNSPLHF; DNA: TGTGCCAGCGGGCCGGGACATAATAATTCACCCCTCCACTTT
D: TRBD1; J: TRBJ2-3; V: TRBV7-9; size: -; CDR3: CASSLVGGQVTDTQYF; DNA: TGTGCCAGCAGCTTAGTGGGGGGACAGGTCACAGATACGCAGTATTTT
D: TRBD2; J: TRBJ2-5; V: TRBV7-9; size: -; CDR3: CASSSRTSGVETQYF; DNA: TGTGCCAGCAGCTCCAGGACTAGCGGGGTTGAGACCCAGTACTTC
D: -; J: TRBJ1-2; V: TRBV2; size: -; CDR3: CASSDAGATNYGYTF; DNA: TGTGCCAGCAGTGATGCGGGGGCAACTAACTATGGCTACACCTTC
D: TRBD2; J: TRBJ2-3; V: TRBV3-1/TRBV3-2; size: -; CDR3: CASSHLAGVTDTQYF; DNA: TGTGCCAGCAGCCATTTAGCGGGGGTGACAGATACGCAGTATTTT